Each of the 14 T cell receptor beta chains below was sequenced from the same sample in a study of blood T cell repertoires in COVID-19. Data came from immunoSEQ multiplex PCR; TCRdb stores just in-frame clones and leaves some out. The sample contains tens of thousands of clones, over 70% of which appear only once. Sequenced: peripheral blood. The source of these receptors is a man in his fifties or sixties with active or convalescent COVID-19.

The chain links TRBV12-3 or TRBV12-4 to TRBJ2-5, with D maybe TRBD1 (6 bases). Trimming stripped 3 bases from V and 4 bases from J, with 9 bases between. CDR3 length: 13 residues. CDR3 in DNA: TGTGCCAGCAGTTTGGGGGCTGGAGAGACCCAGTACTTC. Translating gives CASSLGAGETQYF.

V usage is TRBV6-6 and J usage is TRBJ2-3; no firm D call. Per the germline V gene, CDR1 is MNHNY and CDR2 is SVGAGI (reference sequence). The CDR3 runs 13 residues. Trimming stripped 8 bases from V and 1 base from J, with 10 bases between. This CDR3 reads CASQSPGTDTQYF. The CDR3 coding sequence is TGTGCCAGCCAAAGCCCCGGCACAGATACGCAGTATTTT.

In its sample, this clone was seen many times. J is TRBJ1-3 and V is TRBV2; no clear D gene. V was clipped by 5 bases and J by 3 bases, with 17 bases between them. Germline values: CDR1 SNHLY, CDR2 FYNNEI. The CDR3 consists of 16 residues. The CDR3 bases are TGTGCCAGCAGTTTTCGTAGCCCTGGAAGTGGAAACACCATATATTTT. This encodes CASSFRSPGSGNTIYF.

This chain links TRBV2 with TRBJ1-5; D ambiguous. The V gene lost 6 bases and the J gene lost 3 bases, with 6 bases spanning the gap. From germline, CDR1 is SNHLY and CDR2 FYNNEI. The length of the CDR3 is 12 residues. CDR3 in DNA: TGTGCCAGCAGGAGAGCCAATCAGCCCCAGCATTTT. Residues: CASRRANQPQHF.

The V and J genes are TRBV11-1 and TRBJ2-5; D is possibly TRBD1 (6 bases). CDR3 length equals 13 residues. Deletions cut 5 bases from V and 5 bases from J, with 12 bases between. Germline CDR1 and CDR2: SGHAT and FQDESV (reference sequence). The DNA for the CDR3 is TGTGCCAGCAGCCAAAACAGGGAGGAGACCCAGTACTTC. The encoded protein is CASSQNREETQYF.

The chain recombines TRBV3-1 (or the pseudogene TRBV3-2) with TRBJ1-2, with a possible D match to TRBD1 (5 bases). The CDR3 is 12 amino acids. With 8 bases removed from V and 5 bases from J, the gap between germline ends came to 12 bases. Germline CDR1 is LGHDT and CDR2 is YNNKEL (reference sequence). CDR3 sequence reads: CASRGGYYGYTF. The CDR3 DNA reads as TGTGCCAGCCGGGGGGGGTATTATGGCTACACCTTC.

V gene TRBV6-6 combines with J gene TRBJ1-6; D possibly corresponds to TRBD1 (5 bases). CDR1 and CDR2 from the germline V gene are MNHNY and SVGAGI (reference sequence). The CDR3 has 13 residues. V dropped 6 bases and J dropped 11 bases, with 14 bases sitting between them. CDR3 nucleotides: TGTGCCAGCAGACCAGGGACGGGGGCACCCCTCCACTTT. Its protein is CASRPGTGAPLHF.

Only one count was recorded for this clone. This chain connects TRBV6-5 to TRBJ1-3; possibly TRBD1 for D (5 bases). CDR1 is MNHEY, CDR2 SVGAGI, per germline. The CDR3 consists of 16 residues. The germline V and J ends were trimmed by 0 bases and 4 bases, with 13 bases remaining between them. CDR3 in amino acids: CASSYSGLGAGNTIYF. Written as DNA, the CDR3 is TGTGCCAGCAGTTACTCGGGACTCGGGGCCGGAAACACCATATATTTT.

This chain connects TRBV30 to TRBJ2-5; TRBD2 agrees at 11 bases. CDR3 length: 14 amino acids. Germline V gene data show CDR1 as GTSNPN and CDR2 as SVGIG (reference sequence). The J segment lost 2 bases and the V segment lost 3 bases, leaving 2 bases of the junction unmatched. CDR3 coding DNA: TGTGCCTGGAGAGTAGCGGGGGGGCAAGAGACCCAGTACTTC. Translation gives CAWRVAGGQETQYF.

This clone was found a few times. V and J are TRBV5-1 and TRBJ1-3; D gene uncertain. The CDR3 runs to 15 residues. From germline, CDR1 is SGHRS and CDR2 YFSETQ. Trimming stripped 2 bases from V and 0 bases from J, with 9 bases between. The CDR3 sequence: CASSLSGGSGNTIYF. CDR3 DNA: TGCGCCAGCAGCTTATCAGGAGGCTCTGGAAACACCATATATTTT.

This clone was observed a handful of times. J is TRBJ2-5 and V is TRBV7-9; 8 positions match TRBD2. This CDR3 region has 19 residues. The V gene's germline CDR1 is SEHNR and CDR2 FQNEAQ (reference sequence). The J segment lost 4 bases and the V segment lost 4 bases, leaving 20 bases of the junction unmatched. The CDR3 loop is CASSSTVYVGGTRRETQYF. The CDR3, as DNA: TGTGCCAGCAGCTCCACTGTGTACGTAGGGGGGACTAGAAGAGAGACCCAGTACTTC.

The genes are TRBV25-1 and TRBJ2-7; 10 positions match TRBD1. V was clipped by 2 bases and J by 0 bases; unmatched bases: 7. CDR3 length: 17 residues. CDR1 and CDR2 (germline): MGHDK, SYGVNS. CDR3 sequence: CASSERGTGANSYEQYF. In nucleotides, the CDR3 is TGTGCCAGCAGTGAACGGGGGACAGGGGCAAACTCCTACGAGCAGTACTTC.

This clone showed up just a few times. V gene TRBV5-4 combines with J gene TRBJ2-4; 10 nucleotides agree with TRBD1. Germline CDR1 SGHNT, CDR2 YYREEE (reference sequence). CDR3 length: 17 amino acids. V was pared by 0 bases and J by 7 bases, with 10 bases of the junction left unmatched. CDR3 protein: CASSLARDRGFRNIQYF. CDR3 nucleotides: TGTGCCAGCAGCTTGGCAAGGGACAGGGGTTTTCGGAACATTCAGTACTTC.

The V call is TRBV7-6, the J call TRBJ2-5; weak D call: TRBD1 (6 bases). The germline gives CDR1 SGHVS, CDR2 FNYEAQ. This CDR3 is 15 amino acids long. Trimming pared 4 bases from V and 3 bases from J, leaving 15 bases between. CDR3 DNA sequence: TGTGCCAGCAGCTCTATGGGGGCGGAGGAAGAGACCCAGTACTTC. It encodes CASSSMGAEEETQYF.